These 17 T cell receptor beta chains were sequenced from one sample in a study of blood T cells in healthy people across ages. For the second PCR, which ran for roughly 6 to 12 cycles, a sample-barcoded 5' primer and a J-beta primer mix were used. TCRdb ran MiXCR on the 5' RACE reads and lists one entry per CDR3 protein. The table has hundreds of thousands of distinct CDR3 sequences, about 37% seen once; the top ten hold 13%. The sequenced sample consisted of blood. These TCRs come from a man between 18 and 29 years old in good health.

This clonotype was found a few times. The chain's CDR3 is CASRQNSGQGTGELFF. As DNA, the CDR3 is TGTGCCAGCAGGCAAAACTCGGGACAGGGTACCGGGGAGCTGTTTTTT. The chain links TRBV7-2 to TRBJ2-2; 9 bases line up with TRBD1. Germline CDR1 reads SGHTA; CDR2 reads FQGNSA. Germline trimming cut 6 bases from V and 5 bases from J; bases unmatched to any gene: 10. The CDR3 contains 16 residues.

This clonotype was found a few times. The J gene is TRBJ2-3, the V gene TRBV7-9; no firm D call. The CDR3 is 16 residues long. V lost 5 bases to trimming and J lost 0 bases, with 15 bases between them. Germline V gene lookup returns CDR1 SEHNR and CDR2 FQNEAQ (reference sequence). CDR3 sequence reads: CASSRRTVSSTDTQYF. The CDR3 DNA is TGTGCCAGCAGCCGCCGGACGGTCTCTAGCACAGATACGCAGTATTTT.

This clonotype was observed many times. The chain recombines TRBV20-1 with TRBJ1-2; possibly TRBD1 for D (5 bases). CDR3 size: 12 residues. CDR1 is DFQATT, CDR2 SNEGSKA, per germline (reference sequence). For the CDR3, the DNA is TGCGGACACAGGAGCCGGAACTATGGCTACACCTTC. This translates into CGHRSRNYGYTF.

This sequence joins TRBV7-6 and TRBJ2-3; 8 nucleotides align to TRBD2. Losses at the gene ends were 2 bases for V and 4 bases for J; bases not matched to a gene: 11. The CDR3 runs to 17 residues. Germline lookup yields CDR1 SGHVS and CDR2 FNYEAQ. The CDR3 sequence: CASSLYWPSGPPDTQYF. CDR3 nucleotides: TGTGCCAGCAGCTTATATTGGCCTAGCGGGCCCCCAGATACGCAGTATTTT.

This clonotype was counted many times. The V call is TRBV20-1, the J call TRBJ2-1; 7 positions match TRBD1. V gave up 6 bases and J gave up 3 bases; unmatched junction bases: 8. The CDR3 length is 14 residues. The germline CDR1 and CDR2 sequences are DFQATT and SNEGSKA (reference sequence). The CDR3 nucleotides are TGCAGTGCCAGATACGGACAGGTCTACAATGAGCAGTTCTTC. Translation: CSARYGQVYNEQFF.

CDR3 amino acids: CASGYVDRQPQHF. The CDR3, as DNA: TGTGCCAGCGGCTACGTAGACAGACAGCCCCAGCATTTT. The chain is built from TRBV5-5 and TRBJ1-5, with TRBD1 as a possible D gene (5 bases). The germline CDR1 and CDR2 sequences are SGHKS and YYEKEE (reference sequence). V dropped 7 bases and J dropped 7 bases, with 15 bases sitting between them. The CDR3 covers 13 residues.

The chain employs TRBV6-5 and TRBJ1-1; 8 bases map to TRBD1. Germline V lookup: CDR1 MNHEY, CDR2 SVGAGI. There are 13 residues in the CDR3. V shed 2 bases and J 10 bases; nucleotides not matched to a gene: 6. The CDR3 DNA follows: TGTGCCAGCAGTTACAGGGCAGGGGGCCCAGCTTTCTTT. Translating gives CASSYRAGGPAFF.

In its sample, this clonotype was seen once. The V and J genes are TRBV13 and TRBJ1-1, with D unresolved. Trimming cost V 0 bases and J 4 bases, with 9 bases left between them. The length of the CDR3 is 14 residues. Germline V CDR1 and CDR2: PRHDT, FYEKMQ (reference sequence). The CDR3 DNA reads TGTGCCAGCAGCTTAGGTTATTTGTCCACTGAAGCTTTCTTT. Translated, it gives CASSLGYLSTEAFF.

The chain carries TRBV20-1 and TRBJ1-1, with a tentative D call TRBD1 (5 bases). The CDR3 totals 12 residues. Germline CDR1 DFQATT, CDR2 SNEGSKA (reference sequence). Trimming removed 0 bases at V and 7 bases at J, with 9 bases between. The CDR3 protein is CSARDGGDEAFF. As DNA, the CDR3 is TGCAGTGCTAGAGATGGAGGGGATGAAGCTTTCTTT.

In its sample, this clonotype was seen many times. This chain joins TRBV29-1 and TRBJ2-5, with TRBD1 matching over 10 bases. After removal of 4 bases from V and 6 bases from J, the junction contained 5 bases not matched to a gene. This CDR3 spans 13 amino acids. Germline loops: CDR1 SQVTM, CDR2 ANQGSEA. The CDR3: CSVGGQGFKTQYF. In nucleotides, the CDR3 is TGCAGCGTTGGGGGACAGGGGTTCAAGACCCAGTACTTC.

The chain links TRBV9 to TRBJ2-7, with D possibly matching TRBD2 (6 bases). The J call may not be correct, given that the DNA end is closer to TRBJ2-5. Germline CDR1 is SGDLS and CDR2 is YYNGEE. The CDR3 length is 14 residues. The CDR3 region has the DNA TGTGCCAGCAGCGAGGGACTCTCAGGCGAGACCCAGTACTTC. Translating gives CASSEGLSGETQYF.

This chain joins TRBV7-9 and TRBJ1-5; maybe TRBD1 (5 bases). CDR1 is SEHNR, CDR2 FQNEAQ, per germline (reference sequence). V dropped 4 bases and J dropped 1 base, with 14 bases sitting between them. This CDR3 is built from 16 residues. CDR3 in amino acids: CASSSVTDTSNQPQHF. The CDR3 bases are TGTGCCAGCAGCTCGGTGACGGACACGAGCAATCAGCCCCAGCATTTT.

The chain has TRBV4-3 and TRBJ1-1; TRBD1 might be the D (5 bases). Germline-derived CDR1 and CDR2 are LGHNA and YSLEER. This CDR3 is built from 15 residues. Trimming took 4 bases from V and 6 from J, leaving 18 bases between them. DNA of the CDR3: TGCGCCAGCAGCCCTGAACCCAGGGACGAACCTGAAGCTTTCTTT. Amino acid sequence: CASSPEPRDEPEAFF.

Worth noting for this clonotype: Just one base apart from a much larger clone, this may be a read error. The J gene is TRBJ2-1, the V gene TRBV4-3; D is unresolved. Judging by the DNA end, TRBJ2-7 fits better; the J call may be wrong. The CDR3 has 17 amino acids. The V gene's germline CDR1 is LGHNA and CDR2 YSLEER. CDR3 residues: CASSQDTAVNSYNEQYF. In DNA form, the CDR3 reads TGCGCCAGCAGCCAAGACACGGCAGTTAACTCCTACAATGAGCAGTACTTC.

In this sample, this clonotype turned up once. V and J are TRBV13 and TRBJ2-5, with D unresolved. The CDR3 runs to 12 residues. Trimming cost V 0 bases and J 13 bases, with 12 bases left between them. Germline V gene lookup returns CDR1 PRHDT and CDR2 FYEKMQ (reference sequence). This chain's CDR3 is CASSLGSAQRYF. CDR3 in DNA: TGTGCCAGCAGCTTAGGCTCAGCTCAGAGGTACTTC.

This clonotype has only a few counts. The rearrangement uses TRBV12-3 or TRBV12-4 and TRBJ1-1, with 9 nucleotides matching TRBD1. V shed 3 bases and J 4 bases; nucleotides not matched to a gene: 9. The CDR3 is 16 amino acids. In DNA, the CDR3 is TGTGCCAGCAGTTTGGGATTACAGGGGGCCAGCACTGAAGCTTTCTTT. Its translation is CASSLGLQGASTEAFF.

The V call is TRBV4-1, the J call TRBJ1-5, with 7 bases lining up with TRBD1. CDR1 MGHRA and CDR2 YSYEKL come from the germline V gene. The CDR3 consists of 17 residues. V was clipped by 3 bases and J by 0 bases; unmatched bases: 8. The CDR3 DNA follows: TGCGCCAGCAGCCAGGGACCGGGACAGCATAGCAATCAGCCCCAGCATTTT. It is translated as CASSQGPGQHSNQPQHF.